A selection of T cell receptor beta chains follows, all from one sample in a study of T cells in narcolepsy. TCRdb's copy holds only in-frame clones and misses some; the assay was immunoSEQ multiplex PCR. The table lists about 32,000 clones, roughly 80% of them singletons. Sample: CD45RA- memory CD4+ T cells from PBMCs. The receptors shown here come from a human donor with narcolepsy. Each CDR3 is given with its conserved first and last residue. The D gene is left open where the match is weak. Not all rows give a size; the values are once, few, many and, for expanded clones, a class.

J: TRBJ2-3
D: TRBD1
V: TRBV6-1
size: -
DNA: TGTGCCAGCACACAGGGGACAGATACGCAGTATTTT
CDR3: CASTQGTDTQYF

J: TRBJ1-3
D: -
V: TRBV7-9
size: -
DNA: TGTGCCAGCAGCTTAGTTCCCGGAGCCGCTTCTGGAAACACCATATATTTT
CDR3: CASSLVPGAASGNTIYF

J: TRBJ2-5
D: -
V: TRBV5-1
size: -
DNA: TGCGCCAGCAGCCCCCTTCTACAAGAGACCCAGTACTTC
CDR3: CASSPLLQETQYF

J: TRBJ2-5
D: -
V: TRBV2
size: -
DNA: TGTGCCAGCAGTGAAACTAGGGCAGAGACCCAGTACTTC
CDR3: CASSETRAETQYF

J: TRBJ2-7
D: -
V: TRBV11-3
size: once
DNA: TGTGCCAGCAGCTCCCACAGGGAGCCCTACGAGCAGTACTTC
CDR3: CASSSHREPYEQYF

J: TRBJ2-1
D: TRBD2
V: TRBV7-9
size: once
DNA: TGTGCCAGCAGCACAACAAACCCGACTAGCGGGGCGATGTTCGCGGAGCAGTTCTTC
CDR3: CASSTTNPTSGAMFAEQFF

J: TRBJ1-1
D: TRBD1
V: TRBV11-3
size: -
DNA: TGTGCCAGCAGCGTAGACAGGGTGGGCACTGAAGCTTTCTTT
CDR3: CASSVDRVGTEAFF

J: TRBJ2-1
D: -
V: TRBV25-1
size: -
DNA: TGTGCCAGCAGGGACCGGGCCCACTACAATGAGCAGTTCTTC
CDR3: CASRDRAHYNEQFF

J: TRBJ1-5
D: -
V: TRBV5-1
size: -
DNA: TGCGCCAGCAGCTGGACGGTGGGGGCCAATCAGCCCCAGCATTTT
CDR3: CASSWTVGANQPQHF

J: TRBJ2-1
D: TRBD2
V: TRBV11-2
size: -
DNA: TGTGCCAGCAGGTCGTTAGCGGGAGTCCACAATGAGCAGTTCTTC
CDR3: CASRSLAGVHNEQFF

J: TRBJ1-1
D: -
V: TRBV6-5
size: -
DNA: TGTGCCAGCAGTTGGGTGGGGGGGACTGAAGCTTTCTTT
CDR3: CASSWVGGTEAFF

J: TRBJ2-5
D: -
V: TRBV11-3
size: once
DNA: TGTGCCAGCAGCCAAGGGGGGAGGGCCTTGGAGACCCAGTACTTC
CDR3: CASSQGGRALETQYF

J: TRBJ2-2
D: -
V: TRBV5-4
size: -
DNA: TGTGCCAGCAGCTCCACGCCCGTGGGATCTAGCACCGGGGAGCTGTTTTTT
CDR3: CASSSTPVGSSTGELFF

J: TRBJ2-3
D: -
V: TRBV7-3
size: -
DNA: TGTGCCAGCAGCTTAACCGGGTCTAGCACAGATACGCAGTATTTT
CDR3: CASSLTGSSTDTQYF

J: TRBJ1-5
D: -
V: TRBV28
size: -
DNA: TGTGCCGGCAGTTCCCCGCGGAGTGTTGACCAGCATTTT
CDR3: CAGSSPRSVDQHF

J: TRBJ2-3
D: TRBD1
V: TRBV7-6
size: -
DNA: TGTGCCAGCAGCTTAGAGAGAAAAGGGGGCGAACAGTATTTT
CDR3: CASSLERKGGEQYF

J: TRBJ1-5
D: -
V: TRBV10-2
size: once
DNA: TGCGCCAGCAGTGAGGAAGGTACGGGGTCCCAGCCCCAGCATTTT
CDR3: CASSEEGTGSQPQHF

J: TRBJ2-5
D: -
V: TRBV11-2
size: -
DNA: TGTGCCAGCAGCTTACTCGCGGGCCCTCAAGAGACCCAGTACTTC
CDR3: CASSLLAGPQETQYF

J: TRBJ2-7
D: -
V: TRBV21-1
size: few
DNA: TGTGCCAGCAGCAAATTTCGCCACGAGCAGTACTTC
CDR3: CASSKFRHEQYF

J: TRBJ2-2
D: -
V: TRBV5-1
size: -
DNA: TGCGCCAGCAGCTTGGAAGGGTCCGGGGAGCTGTTTTTT
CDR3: CASSLEGSGELFF

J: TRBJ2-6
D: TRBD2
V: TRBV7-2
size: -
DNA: TGTGCCAGCAGCGCCGGACTAGCTTTCGCTGGGGCCAACGTCCTGACTTTC
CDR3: CASSAGLAFAGANVLTF

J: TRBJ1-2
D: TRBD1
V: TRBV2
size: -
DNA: TGTGCCAGCAAACGGGGACAGTACAACTATGGCTACACCTTC
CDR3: CASKRGQYNYGYTF

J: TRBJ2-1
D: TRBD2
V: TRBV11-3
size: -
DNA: TGTGCCAGCAGCTTAGCAGCGGGAGGGAACAATGAGCAGTTCTTC
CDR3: CASSLAAGGNNEQFF

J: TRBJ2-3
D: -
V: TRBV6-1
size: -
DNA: TGTGCCAGCAGTGAACGATTAGGGTCCGTTGTCACAGATACGCAGTATTTT
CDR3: CASSERLGSVVTDTQYF

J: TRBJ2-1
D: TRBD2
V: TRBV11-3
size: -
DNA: TGTGCCAGCAGCCCACAAGGCCTAGCGGCCAATGAGCAGTTCTTC
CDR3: CASSPQGLAANEQFF

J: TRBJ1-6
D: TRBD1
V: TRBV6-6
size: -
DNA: TGTGCCAGCTCACAGGGGACTGGCTATAATTCACCCCTCCACTTT
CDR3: CASSQGTGYNSPLHF

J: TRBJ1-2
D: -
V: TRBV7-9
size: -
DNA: TGTGCCAGCAGCTTAGCGATGGGGGGAAATGGCTACACCTTC
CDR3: CASSLAMGGNGYTF

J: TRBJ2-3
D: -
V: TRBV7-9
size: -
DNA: TGTGCCAGCAGCCCCTTTGGGAGGACGATGGGGGATACGCAGTATTTT
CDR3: CASSPFGRTMGDTQYF

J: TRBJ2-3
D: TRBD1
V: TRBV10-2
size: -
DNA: TGCGCCAGCAGTGAGTCGGGACAGGGAGGTACAGATACGCAGTATTTT
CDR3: CASSESGQGGTDTQYF

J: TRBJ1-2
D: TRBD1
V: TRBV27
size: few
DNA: TGTGCCAGCAGTTTGGGTTGGACAGGGGAAGGGGTTGGCTACACCTTC
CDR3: CASSLGWTGEGVGYTF

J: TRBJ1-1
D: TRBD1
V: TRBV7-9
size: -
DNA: TGTGCCAGCAGCGACAGGGGCGGCGACACTGAAGCTTTCTTT
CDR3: CASSDRGGDTEAFF

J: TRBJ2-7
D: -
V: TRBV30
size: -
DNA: TGTGCCTGGCGAGTCGCCAGCCTCTCTATACCTTACGAGCAGTACTTC
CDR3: CAWRVASLSIPYEQYF

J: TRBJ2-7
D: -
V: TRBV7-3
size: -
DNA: TGTGCCAGCAGCCCCTTACCGGGGAGCTCCTACGAGCAGTACTTC
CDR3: CASSPLPGSSYEQYF

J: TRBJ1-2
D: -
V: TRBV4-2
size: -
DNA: TGTGCCAGCAGCCAAGACAAAAACAGGGAAGACTATGGCTACACCTTC
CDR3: CASSQDKNREDYGYTF

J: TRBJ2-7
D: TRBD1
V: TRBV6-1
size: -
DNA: TGTGCCAGCAGGGATCAGGGGGCTTACGAGCAGTACTTC
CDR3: CASRDQGAYEQYF

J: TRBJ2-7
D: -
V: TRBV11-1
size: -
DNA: TGTGCCAGCAGTCGAACCCGGGACCCAACCTACGAGCAGTACTTC
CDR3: CASSRTRDPTYEQYF

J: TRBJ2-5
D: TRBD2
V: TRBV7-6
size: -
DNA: TGTGCCAGCAGCTTAGTTAGCGGGAGGGGTGTAGAGACCCAGTACTTC
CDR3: CASSLVSGRGVETQYF

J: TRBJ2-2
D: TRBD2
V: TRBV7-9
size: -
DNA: TGTGCCAGCAGCTTCAGCGGGATAGGGGAGCTGTTTTTT
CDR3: CASSFSGIGELFF

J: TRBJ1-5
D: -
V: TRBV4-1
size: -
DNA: TGCGCCAGCAGCCAAGTTCCGGGTATTCAGCCCCAGCATTTT
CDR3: CASSQVPGIQPQHF

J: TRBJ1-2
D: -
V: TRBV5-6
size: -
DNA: TGTGCCAGCAGCACCCGGGACGGTGGGGTCCATGGCTACACCTTC
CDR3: CASSTRDGGVHGYTF

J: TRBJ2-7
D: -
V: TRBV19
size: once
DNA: TGTGCCACACGACGGGGAACTCCCTCCTACGAGCAGTACTTC
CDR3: CATRRGTPSYEQYF

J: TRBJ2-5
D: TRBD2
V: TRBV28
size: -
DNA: TGTGCCAGCGCCCCCGTTGGCCCGGGGGGGACCCAGTACTTC
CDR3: CASAPVGPGGTQYF

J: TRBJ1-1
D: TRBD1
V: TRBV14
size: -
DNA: TGTGCCAGCAGCCCTTGGACAGGGGGCGTTACGGACAAAGCTTTCTTT
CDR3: CASSPWTGGVTDKAFF

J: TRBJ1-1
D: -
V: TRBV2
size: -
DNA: TGTGCCAGCAGTGAAGGGCGGCCGAACACTGAAGCTTTCTTT
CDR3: CASSEGRPNTEAFF

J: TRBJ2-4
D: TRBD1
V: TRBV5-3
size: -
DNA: TGTGCCAGAAGCGAAACAGGGGTGACCAAAAACATTCAGTACTTC
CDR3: CARSETGVTKNIQYF

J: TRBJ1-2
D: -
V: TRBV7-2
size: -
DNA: TGTGCCAGCAGCTTAGCCCAGGGTTGGGGCTACACCTTC
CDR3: CASSLAQGWGYTF

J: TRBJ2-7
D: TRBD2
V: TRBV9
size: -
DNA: TGTGCCAGCAGCGTACAACCCGGGACTAGCGGGAGCAACGAGCAGTACTTC
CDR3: CASSVQPGTSGSNEQYF

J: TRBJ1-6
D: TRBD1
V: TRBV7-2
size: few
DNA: TGTGCCAGCAGCTTAGTTCTTGGAGCAGCAGGGGGCCGAGGCCACTTT
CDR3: CASSLVLGAAGGRGHF

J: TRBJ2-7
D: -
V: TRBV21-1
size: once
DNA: TGTGCCAGCAGCGCCGACAGGGGTAAATTGAACGAGCAGTACTTC
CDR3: CASSADRGKLNEQYF

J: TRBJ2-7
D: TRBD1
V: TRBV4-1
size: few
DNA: TGCGCCAGCAGCCGAGCACTTACCGGGACAGGGGGCGGCGAGCAGTACTTC
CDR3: CASSRALTGTGGGEQYF

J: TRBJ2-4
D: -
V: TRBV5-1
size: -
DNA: TGCGCCAGCTCCAGGAACATATTAGATTGGGACAAAAACATTCAGTACTTC
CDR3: CASSRNILDWDKNIQYF

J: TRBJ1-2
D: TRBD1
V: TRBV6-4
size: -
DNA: TGTGCCAGCAGTCAGGGGGGACTACCTCCTTATGGCTACACCTTC
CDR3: CASSQGGLPPYGYTF

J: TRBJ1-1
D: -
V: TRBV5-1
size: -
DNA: TGCGCCAGCAGCTTAACGGATATGCACACTGAAGCTTTCTTT
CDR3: CASSLTDMHTEAFF

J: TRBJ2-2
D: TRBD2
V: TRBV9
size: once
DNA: TGTGCCAGCAGCGTAGCGACTAGCCACAACACCGGGGAGCTGTTTTTT
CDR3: CASSVATSHNTGELFF

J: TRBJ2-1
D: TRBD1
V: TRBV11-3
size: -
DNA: TGTGCCAGCAGCCCCGGACAGGGGATGGGTAATGAGCAGTTCTTC
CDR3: CASSPGQGMGNEQFF